The 30 T cell receptor beta chains presented below share a single source sample, sequenced in a study of shared clonotypes between healthy human individuals. Using immunoSEQ multiplex PCR, the repertoire was profiled, and TCRdb retains in-frame clones only, with some absent. The sample lists roughly 760,000 clones, around 74% seen once, with approximately 1.6% in the top ten. Specimen: memory CD4+ T cells sorted from blood. As to subset: CD45RA-negative fraction. These receptors were collected from a woman in her twenties or thirties in good health.

The CDR3 here is CASSIYTANTGELFF. The CDR3 nucleotides read TGTGCCAGTAGTATTTACACAGCGAACACCGGGGAGCTGTTTTTT. The genes are TRBV19 and TRBJ2-2, with D uncertain. Germline CDR1 and CDR2: LNHDA and SQIVND (reference sequence). The CDR3 covers 15 residues. Trimming left V 3 bases short and J 0 bases short, with 8 bases between.

This clone was counted many times. This chain connects TRBV7-9 to TRBJ2-7; the D is unclear. Germline V lookup: CDR1 SEHNR, CDR2 FQNEAQ (reference sequence). The CDR3 consists of 12 residues. Trimming removed 2 bases from V and 1 base from J, with 3 bases in between. The DNA for the CDR3 is TGTGCCAGCAGCTTAAGGTCCTACGAGCAGTACTTC. Amino acids: CASSLRSYEQYF. The whole variable domain, remainder taken from reference TRBV7-9 and TRBJ2-7, is DTGVSQNPRHKITKRGQNVTFRCDPISEHNRLYWYRQTLGQGPEFLTYFQNEAQLEKSRLLSDRFSAERPKGSFSTLEIQRTEQGDSAMYLCASSLRSYEQYFGPGTRLTVT.

This chain joins TRBV5-4 and TRBJ2-1; possible D gene TRBD2, 5 bases. This CDR3 has 16 amino acids. The ends were cut back, 4 bases at V and 5 bases at J, with 19 bases in the middle. The germline V gene has CDR1 SGHNT and CDR2 YYREEE (reference sequence). The CDR3 DNA sequence: TGTGCCAGCAGCCCAGGACTCCCCGCGTTGGACAATGAGCAGTTCTTC. Translated, it gives CASSPGLPALDNEQFF.

The chain joins TRBV5-1 to TRBJ2-7; 9 bases line up with TRBD2. Germline values: CDR1 SGHRS, CDR2 YFSETQ. The CDR3 totals 15 residues. The V segment lost 0 bases and the J segment 6 bases; nucleotides outside the gene matches: 7. Here the CDR3 reads CASSLEASGNGEQYF. CDR3 bases: TGCGCCAGCAGCTTGGAGGCTAGCGGGAATGGCGAGCAGTACTTC.

The rearrangement joins TRBV5-1 to TRBJ2-2, with TRBD2 matching over 9 bases. CDR1 is SGHRS, CDR2 YFSETQ, per germline. This CDR3 is 13 amino acids long. Losses at the gene ends were 5 bases for V and 5 bases for J; bases not matched to a gene: 1. CDR3 nucleotide sequence: TGCGCCAGCAGGCGGGAGGGAACCGGGGAGCTGTTTTTT. Its protein product is CASRREGTGELFF.

The chain joins TRBV7-7 to TRBJ1-1; D call uncertain. There are 13 residues in the CDR3. CDR1 SSHAT and CDR2 FNYEAQ come from the germline V gene (reference sequence). V lost 1 base and J lost 1, with 4 bases in between. CDR3 amino acids: CASSLGANTEAFF. The CDR3 DNA reads as TGTGCCAGCAGCTTAGGGGCGAACACTGAAGCTTTCTTT.

The V and J genes are TRBV6-5 and TRBJ2-1; D is unresolved. Germline V gene sequence: CDR1 MNHEY, CDR2 SVGAGI. This CDR3 is built from 16 residues. Trimming took off 2 bases at V and 4 bases at J, with 15 bases between the two ends. Here the CDR3 DNA reads TGTGCCAGCAGTTACCGACCCGAAAACGCTTACAATGAGCAGTTCTTC. The encoded protein is CASSYRPENAYNEQFF.

The table lists this clone with a few counts. The chain employs TRBV29-1 and TRBJ2-7; 8 bases match TRBD1. This CDR3 comprises 13 residues. V shed 3 bases and J 9 bases; nucleotides not matched to a gene: 10. Germline values: CDR1 SQVTM, CDR2 ANQGSEA. Here the CDR3 DNA reads TGCAGCGTTGATCAGGGGGCGCCGGTCGGGCAGTACTTC. The encoded protein is CSVDQGAPVGQYF.

This chain uses TRBV18 with TRBJ2-2; TRBD1 is a possible D gene (6 bases). Germline assignment: CDR1 KGHSH and CDR2 LQKENI. The CDR3 is 16 amino acids. The V end was cut by 8 bases, the J end by 0 bases, with 16 bases between. The chain's CDR3 is CASPSGTITNTGELFF. The CDR3 nucleotides are TGTGCCAGCCCATCCGGGACAATAACGAACACCGGGGAGCTGTTTTTT.

The table lists this clone with many counts. Other DNA sequences of this sample code for an identical CDR3. This chain links TRBV7-2 with TRBJ2-7, with 7 nucleotides matching TRBD2. Germline assignment: CDR1 SGHTA and CDR2 FQGNSA. The CDR3 runs to 14 residues. Trimming cost V 2 bases and J 2 bases; bases outside gene matches: 3. The CDR3: CASSLQRDTYEQYF. CDR3 sequence (DNA): TGTGCCAGCAGCTTACAGCGGGATACCTACGAGCAGTACTTC. Variable domain in full (rest from reference TRBV7-2 and TRBJ2-7): GAGVSQSPSNKVTEKGKDVELRCDPISGHTALYWYRQSLGQGLEFLIYFQGNSAPDKSGLPSDRFSAERTGGSVSTLTIQRTQQEDSAVYLCASSLQRDTYEQYFGPGTRLTVT.

The chain is built from TRBV7-2 and TRBJ2-5; D remains unclear. CDR1 is SGHTA, CDR2 FQGNSA, per germline. The CDR3 sequence is 13 residues long. Trimming shortened V by 2 bases and J by 5 bases, and 9 bases separated the two germline ends. DNA for the CDR3: TGTGCCAGCAGCTTACGGTTGGCGGAGACCCAGTACTTC. Amino acid sequence: CASSLRLAETQYF.

The chain joins TRBV25-1 to TRBJ2-2; the D gene is possibly TRBD1 (5 bases). Trimming stripped 7 bases from V and 4 bases from J, with 10 bases between. The germline CDR1 and CDR2 sequences are MGHDK and SYGVNS. The CDR3 is 13 residues long. The DNA of the CDR3 is TGTGCCAGCACGGCAGGGTTCACCGGGGAGCTGTTTTTT. This encodes CASTAGFTGELFF. Full variable domain (rest looked up from reference TRBV25-1 and TRBJ2-2): EADIYQTPRYLVIGTGKKITLECSQTMGHDKMYWYQQDPGMELHLIHYSYGVNSTEKGDLSSESTVSRIRTEHFPLTLESARPSHTSQYLCASTAGFTGELFFGEGSRLTVL.

CDR3 protein: CASKSRGASTEAFF. The CDR3 DNA follows: TGTGCCAGCAAATCCAGGGGCGCGAGTACTGAAGCTTTCTTT. J is TRBJ1-1 and V is TRBV2; a possible D gene is TRBD1 (6 bases). Germline V lookup: CDR1 SNHLY, CDR2 FYNNEI. Deletions cut 7 bases from V and 5 bases from J, with 17 bases between. There are 14 residues in the CDR3.

This chain links TRBV6-9 with TRBJ2-2, with D perhaps TRBD1 (5 bases). The V gene's germline CDR1 is MNHGY and CDR2 SVAAGI. This CDR3 has 15 amino acids. Trimming cost V 2 bases and J 8 bases, with 15 bases left between them. Written as DNA, the CDR3 is TGTGCCAGCAGTTATGTGCCAGGGCTTACGGGGGAGCTGTTTTTT. Amino acid sequence: CASSYVPGLTGELFF.

This clone is a singleton in its sample. This chain links TRBV14 with TRBJ1-1; TRBD1 aligns across 8 bases. With V trimmed by 8 bases and J by 4 bases, 6 bases remained unmatched. The CDR3 extends over 13 amino acids. CDR1 and CDR2 from the germline V gene are SGHDN and FVKESK. The CDR3 DNA is TGTGCCAGCTGTGAACAGGGGGTCACTGAAGCTTTCTTT. Amino acid sequence: CASCEQGVTEAFF.

J is TRBJ2-7 and V is TRBV5-8; 7 nucleotides align to TRBD1. The CDR3 is made up of 17 amino acids. Trimming cost V 1 base and J 0 bases; bases outside gene matches: 10. Germline lookup yields CDR1 SGHTS and CDR2 YDEGEE. The CDR3 DNA reads TGTGCCAGCAGCTTGTGGGACAGCCAACTAAGCTCCTACGAGCAGTACTTC. It codes for CASSLWDSQLSSYEQYF. Complete variable domain (other parts from reference TRBV5-8 and TRBJ2-7): EAGVTQSPTHLIKTRGQQATLRCSPISGHTSVYWYQQALGLGLQFLLWYDEGEERNRGNFPPRFSGRQFPNYSSELNVNALELEDSALYLCASSLWDSQLSSYEQYFGPGTRLTVT.

The chain joins TRBV4-2 to TRBJ2-2; D unresolved. Trimming left V 3 bases short and J 10 bases short, with 12 bases between. CDR3 length equals 13 residues. The germline V gene encodes CDR1 LGHNA and CDR2 YNFKEQ. The CDR3 coding sequence is TGTGCCAGCAGCCAGGTGACTCGCACGGAGCTGTTTTTT. It encodes CASSQVTRTELFF.

The chain employs TRBV2 and TRBJ1-4; D is possibly TRBD1 (6 bases). Germline V gene data show CDR1 as SNHLY and CDR2 as FYNNEI. The CDR3 extends over 13 amino acids. V lost 6 bases, J lost 8 bases, and 13 bases lay in between. The CDR3 here is CASRRGTNEKLFF. The CDR3 DNA follows: TGTGCCAGCAGGAGGGGGACAAACGAAAAACTGTTTTTT.

Concerning this clone itself: The sample has other DNA sequences that encode this CDR3 too. The chain couples TRBV5-4 to TRBJ1-6, with 7 bases matching TRBD1. CDR3 length equals 14 residues. The V and J ends lost 3 bases and 6 bases, in that order; junction bases with no gene match: 3. CDR1 and CDR2 from the germline V gene are SGHNT and YYREEE (reference sequence). CDR3 loop: CASSSDRVNSPLHF. As DNA, the CDR3 is TGTGCCAGCAGCTCTGACAGGGTTAATTCACCCCTCCACTTT. Full variable domain (rest looked up from reference TRBV5-4 and TRBJ1-6): ETGVTQSPTHLIKTRGQQVTLRCSSQSGHNTVSWYQQALGQGPQFIFQYYREEENGRGNFPPRFSGLQFPNYSSELNVNALELDDSALYLCASSSDRVNSPLHFGNGTRLTVT.

J is TRBJ2-1 and V is TRBV7-9, with 15 bases identical to TRBD2. Looked up from germline, CDR1 is SEHNR and CDR2 is FQNEAQ (reference sequence). The J segment lost 12 bases and the V segment lost 4 bases, leaving 4 bases of the junction unmatched. The CDR3 is 14 amino acids. The CDR3 region has the DNA TGTGCCAGCAGCTATGGACTAGCGGGAGGGGGGCAGTTCTTC. Its protein is CASSYGLAGGGQFF. Filled out from reference TRBV7-9 and TRBJ2-1, the complete variable domain reads DTGVSQNPRHKITKRGQNVTFRCDPISEHNRLYWYRQTLGQGPEFLTYFQNEAQLEKSRLLSDRFSAERPKGSFSTLEIQRTEQGDSAMYLCASSYGLAGGGQFFGPGTRLTVL.

The V and J genes are TRBV4-1 and TRBJ2-5; possibly TRBD2 for D (5 bases). The last part of the DNA fits TRBJ2-7 better; the J call may be wrong. The CDR3 length is 16 residues. Per germline, CDR1 MGHRA and CDR2 YSYEKL. The CDR3 reads CASSQVDPGWGYEQYF. The DNA of the CDR3 is TGCGCCAGCAGCCAAGTGGATCCGGGGTGGGGCTACGAGCAGTACTTC.

The chain's CDR3 is CASSYADGTRANVLTF. CDR3 coding DNA: TGTGCCAGCAGTTACGCGGACGGGACTAGGGCCAACGTCCTGACTTTC. V gene TRBV6-6 combines with J gene TRBJ2-6; 7 positions agree with TRBD2. In germline, CDR1 is MNHNY, CDR2 SVGAGI (reference sequence). V dropped 2 bases and J dropped 5; count of bases not matched to a gene: 6. This CDR3 has 16 residues.

In its sample, this clone was seen many times. This sequence joins TRBV5-4 and TRBJ2-3; D might be TRBD2 (6 bases). From germline, CDR1 is SGHNT and CDR2 YYREEE (reference sequence). V lost 5 bases and J lost 3, with 13 bases in between. The CDR3 is made up of 14 amino acids. CDR3 DNA sequence: TGTGCCAGCAGGTCGAGCGGGTGGACAGATACGCAGTATTTT. Protein: CASRSSGWTDTQYF.

The rearrangement joins TRBV20-1 to TRBJ2-2; no definite D call. V dropped 6 bases and J dropped 3 bases, with 5 bases sitting between them. CDR3 length: 11 residues. Germline V gene lookup returns CDR1 DFQATT and CDR2 SNEGSKA (reference sequence). The CDR3 reads CSAGYTGELFF. Written as DNA, the CDR3 is TGCAGTGCAGGGTACACCGGGGAGCTGTTTTTT.

V and J are TRBV30 and TRBJ1-2, with D possibly matching TRBD1 (5 bases). Trimming pared 4 bases from V and 3 bases from J, leaving 12 bases between. CDR1 and CDR2 from the germline V gene are GTSNPN and SVGIG (reference sequence). The CDR3 has 13 residues. Here the CDR3 DNA reads TGTGCCTGGAACAGACAGACCCACTATGGCTACACCTTC. Protein: CAWNRQTHYGYTF. Looking up the rest from reference TRBV30 and TRBJ1-2 gives the full variable domain: SQTIHQWPATLVQPVGSPLSLECTVEGTSNPNLYWYRQAAGRGLQLLFYSVGIGQISSEVPQNLSASRPQDRQFILSSKKLLLSDSGFYLCAWNRQTHYGYTFGSGTRLTVV.

V usage is TRBV11-3 and J usage is TRBJ2-3; 8 bases are shared with TRBD2. V was pared by 2 bases and J by 2 bases, with 15 bases of the junction left unmatched. Germline-derived CDR1 and CDR2 are SGHNT and YENEEA. This CDR3 contains 19 residues. The chain's CDR3 is CASSLLGSGKGKSTDTQYF. The CDR3 DNA is TGTGCCAGCAGCTTATTAGGTAGCGGGAAGGGAAAATCCACAGATACGCAGTATTTT.

The rearrangement links TRBV11-2 to TRBJ2-3; perhaps TRBD1 as D (5 bases). V dropped 6 bases and J dropped 1 base, with 17 bases sitting between them. CDR1 SGHAT and CDR2 FQNNGV come from the germline V gene. This CDR3 has 16 amino acids. CDR3 amino acids: CASSPGHLLGTDTQYF. DNA of the CDR3: TGTGCCAGCAGTCCTGGACACTTACTTGGCACAGATACGCAGTATTTT.

The CDR3 loop reads CASSSFGTGHQPQHF. The CDR3 region has the DNA TGTGCCAGTAGTTCCTTCGGGACAGGCCATCAGCCCCAGCATTTT. This chain uses TRBV19 with TRBJ1-5, with 8 bases that match TRBD1. The J segment lost 5 bases and the V segment lost 5 bases, leaving 8 bases of the junction unmatched. CDR3 length: 15 residues. Per germline, CDR1 LNHDA and CDR2 SQIVND (reference sequence).

This clone occurred a few times. CDR3 amino acids: CASSEPGRDEQFF. The CDR3, as DNA: TGTGCCAGCAGTGAACCGGGCCGAGATGAGCAGTTCTTC. V gene TRBV25-1 combines with J gene TRBJ2-1; the D is unclear. Trimming removed 2 bases from V and 8 bases from J, with 10 bases in between. The CDR3 spans 13 residues. The germline V gene has CDR1 MGHDK and CDR2 SYGVNS.

V gene TRBV6-5 combines with J gene TRBJ1-2, with D tentatively TRBD1 (5 bases). This CDR3 comprises 13 residues. The V end was cut by 7 bases, the J end by 3 bases, with 12 bases between. CDR1 and CDR2 from the germline V gene are MNHEY and SVGAGI. The CDR3 region has the DNA TGTGCCAGCATTGGCGGGACGGACTATGGCTACACCTTC. Translated: CASIGGTDYGYTF.